The 25 T cell receptor beta chains listed next were all sequenced from one sample in a study of blood T cell repertoires in COVID-19. Only in-frame clones appear in the TCRdb table, and some are missing; sequencing was by immunoSEQ multiplex PCR. The sample carries 70,000 to 95,000 clones, approximately 92% recorded once. The sequenced sample was peripheral blood. These receptors all come from a woman in her sixties with active COVID-19.

The chain uses TRBV7-8 and TRBJ1-5; TRBD1 aligns across 10 bases. This CDR3 is 13 amino acids long. V shed 5 bases and J 7 bases; nucleotides not matched to a gene: 2. In germline, CDR1 is SGHVS, CDR2 FQNEAQ. The CDR3 nucleotides read TGTGCCAGCAGCCAGGACAGGGGGCAGCCCCAGCATTTT. This codes for CASSQDRGQPQHF.

The CDR3 DNA reads TGTGCCAGCAGCACTAGCTCGGGACTAGCGGGAGGATCAGATACGCAGTATTTT. This encodes CASSTSSGLAGGSDTQYF. The chain links TRBV9 to TRBJ2-3, with 15 bases lining up with TRBD2. The CDR3 has 18 residues. The germline CDR1 and CDR2 sequences are SGDLS and YYNGEE. With V trimmed by 4 bases and J by 4 bases, 10 bases remained unmatched.

V gene TRBV11-3 combines with J gene TRBJ2-3, with no clear D. V was clipped by 1 base and J by 4 bases, with 12 bases between them. The CDR3 sequence is 15 residues long. Germline V lookup: CDR1 SGHNT, CDR2 YENEEA. CDR3 residues: CASSLAPGWADTQYF. The CDR3 DNA is TGTGCCAGCAGCTTAGCTCCCGGGTGGGCAGATACGCAGTATTTT.

This chain connects TRBV5-4 to TRBJ2-7, with TRBD2 as a possible D gene (5 bases). CDR3 length equals 14 residues. V was cut by 4 bases and J by 3 bases, with 14 bases left in between. In germline, CDR1 is SGHNT, CDR2 YYREEE (reference sequence). The CDR3 protein is CASSQKSGNYEQYF. DNA for the CDR3: TGTGCCAGCAGCCAAAAAAGCGGTAACTACGAGCAGTACTTC. The full variable domain, rest sourced from reference TRBV5-4 and TRBJ2-7, is ETGVTQSPTHLIKTRGQQVTLRCSSQSGHNTVSWYQQALGQGPQFIFQYYREEENGRGNFPPRFSGLQFPNYSSELNVNALELDDSALYLCASSQKSGNYEQYFGPGTRLTVT.

V usage is TRBV3-1 (or the pseudogene TRBV3-2) and J usage is TRBJ1-1; no clear D. V was trimmed by 2 bases and J by 7 bases, leaving 8 bases between them. This CDR3 contains 12 residues. From germline, CDR1 is LGHDT and CDR2 YNNKEL (reference sequence). The CDR3 bases are TGTGCCAGCAGCCAAAATCAGTTTGAAGCTTTCTTT. It codes for CASSQNQFEAFF.

The CDR3 loop is CASSKSIGNQPQHF. CDR3 bases: TGTGCCAGCAGTAAGAGTATTGGCAATCAGCCCCAGCATTTT. This chain uses TRBV28 with TRBJ1-5; no definite D call. CDR1 is MDHEN, CDR2 SYDVKM, per germline. CDR3 length: 14 residues. Trimming cost V 5 bases and J 2 bases, with 10 bases left between them.

The chain has TRBV6-5 and TRBJ2-1; D possibly corresponds to TRBD1 (6 bases). Germline loops: CDR1 MNHEY, CDR2 SVGAGI. Trimming removed 6 bases from V and 5 bases from J, with 17 bases in between. This CDR3 is 15 amino acids long. CDR3 sequence (DNA): TGTGCCAGCAGCGGACGATGCAGGGGCCACAATGAGCAGTTCTTC. It codes for CASSGRCRGHNEQFF.

The chain links TRBV25-1 to TRBJ1-2; TRBD1 agrees at 7 bases. The germline V gene encodes CDR1 MGHDK and CDR2 SYGVNS. The CDR3 loop spans 14 amino acids. V was clipped by 6 bases and J by 4 bases; unmatched bases: 8. The CDR3 reads CASSSRGAPYGYTF. DNA for the CDR3: TGTGCCAGCAGCTCCAGGGGGGCCCCCTATGGCTACACCTTC.

The chain recombines TRBV6-1 with TRBJ2-7; a possible D gene is TRBD2 (5 bases). Trimming took off 0 bases at V and 5 bases at J, with 11 bases between the two ends. The CDR3 totals 14 residues. Germline-derived CDR1 and CDR2 are MNHNS and SASEGT. CDR3 amino acids: CASSEAWTPHEQYF. The CDR3 region has the DNA TGTGCCAGCAGTGAAGCGTGGACTCCCCACGAGCAGTACTTC.

The chain links TRBV9 to TRBJ2-5; 8 nucleotides line up with TRBD1. There are 13 residues in the CDR3. J gave up 3 bases and V 3 bases, and 1 base lay outside the gene matches. CDR1 and CDR2 (germline): SGDLS, YYNGEE. The CDR3 DNA reads as TGTGCCAGCAGCGGGGGACAGGAAGAGACCCAGTACTTC. It codes for CASSGGQEETQYF.

A note on this clone: Other nucleotide sequences in the sample specify the same CDR3. The gene calls are TRBV11-2 and TRBJ1-2; TRBD1 aligns across 8 bases. Per germline, CDR1 SGHAT and CDR2 FQNNGV. The CDR3 extends over 15 amino acids. Germline trimming cut 5 bases from V and 8 bases from J; bases unmatched to any gene: 13. CDR3 sequence: CASSPGDRGRYGYTF. CDR3 in DNA: TGTGCCAGCAGCCCAGGTGACAGGGGAAGATACGGCTACACCTTC. Full variable domain (remainder filled in from reference TRBV11-2 and TRBJ1-2): EAGVAQSPRYKIIEKRQSVAFWCNPISGHATLYWYQQILGQGPKLLIQFQNNGVVDDSQLPKDRFSAERLKGVDSTLKIQPAKLEDSAVYLCASSPGDRGRYGYTFGSGTRLTVV.

This chain connects TRBV9 to TRBJ2-1; 8 bases align to TRBD1. Germline values: CDR1 SGDLS, CDR2 YYNGEE. V lost 4 bases and J lost 3; bases outside the gene matches: 9. The CDR3 extends over 16 amino acids. The CDR3 sequence: CASSPRQGLYYNEQFF. The CDR3 DNA reads as TGTGCCAGCAGCCCCAGACAGGGGCTTTACTACAATGAGCAGTTCTTC. The whole variable domain, filled in from reference TRBV9 and TRBJ2-1, reads DSGVTQTPKHLITATGQRVTLRCSPRSGDLSVYWYQQSLDQGLQFLIQYYNGEERAKGNILERFSAQQFPDLHSELNLSSLELGDSALYFCASSPRQGLYYNEQFFGPGTRLTVL.

The V gene is TRBV19, the J gene TRBJ2-5, with TRBD1 matching over 7 bases. The CDR3 sequence is 14 residues long. Germline lookup yields CDR1 LNHDA and CDR2 SQIVND (reference sequence). Losses at the gene ends were 3 bases for V and 4 bases for J; bases not matched to a gene: 5. This CDR3 is CASSIGGQTETQYF. The CDR3 DNA is TGTGCCAGTAGTATTGGGGGACAGACAGAGACCCAGTACTTC.

The rearrangement uses TRBV25-1 and TRBJ1-3; 10 bases line up with TRBD1. V was clipped by 3 bases and J by 0 bases; unmatched bases: 5. The CDR3 has 17 residues. In germline, CDR1 is MGHDK, CDR2 SYGVNS. The CDR3 here is CASSDPGQGPSGNTIYF. The CDR3 nucleotides read TGTGCCAGCAGTGACCCGGGACAGGGGCCCTCTGGAAACACCATATATTTT.

CDR3 sequence (DNA): TGCGCCAGCAATCAGGGCTCTGGGGCCAACGTCCTGACTTTC. Encoded protein: CASNQGSGANVLTF. The V gene is TRBV5-1, the J gene TRBJ2-6, with a possible D match to TRBD1 (5 bases). CDR3 size: 14 residues. The V end was cut by 6 bases, the J end by 0 bases, with 7 bases between. Germline CDR1 SGHRS, CDR2 YFSETQ.

The chain uses TRBV5-1 and TRBJ2-3; D may be TRBD2 (6 bases). Between the trimmed V and J ends, which lost 4 bases and 4 bases, there was a span of 13 bases. Germline V gene data show CDR1 as SGHRS and CDR2 as YFSETQ. This CDR3 comprises 14 residues. CDR3: CASSPGDFADTQYF. The CDR3 DNA is TGCGCCAGCAGCCCCGGGGACTTCGCAGATACGCAGTATTTT.

The chain recombines TRBV10-3 with TRBJ1-2; the D gene is possibly TRBD1 (5 bases). This CDR3 has 13 residues. V was clipped by 4 bases and J by 1 base, with 7 bases between them. Germline CDR1 is ENHRY and CDR2 is SYGVKD. CDR3 sequence reads: CAISGDSNYGYTF. The CDR3 region has the DNA TGTGCCATCAGTGGTGACAGTAACTATGGCTACACCTTC.

The chain combines TRBV4-2 with TRBJ1-2; no definite D call. Germline-derived CDR1 and CDR2 are LGHNA and YNFKEQ. The CDR3 runs to 12 residues. V was trimmed by 0 bases and J by 6 bases, leaving 5 bases between them. The CDR3 sequence is CASSQEGDGYTF. Written as DNA, the CDR3 is TGTGCCAGCAGCCAAGAGGGAGATGGCTACACCTTC.

The genes are TRBV19 and TRBJ1-5, with a weak D call TRBD1 (5 bases). The ends were cut back, 3 bases at V and 5 bases at J, with 11 bases in the middle. Germline V CDR1 and CDR2: LNHDA, SQIVND (reference sequence). The CDR3 has 14 residues. This chain's CDR3 is CASSILGEDQPQHF. The CDR3 region has the DNA TGTGCCAGTAGTATCCTGGGGGAGGATCAGCCCCAGCATTTT.

A remark on this clone: Other DNA sequences within the sample encode an identical CDR3. V usage is TRBV7-9 and J usage is TRBJ1-5, with 9 bases matching TRBD1. With V trimmed by 6 bases and J by 5 bases, 5 bases remained unmatched. CDR1 and CDR2 from the germline V gene are SEHNR and FQNEAQ (reference sequence). The CDR3 extends over 14 amino acids. CDR3 residues: CASSLQGADQPQHF. The DNA of the CDR3 is TGTGCCAGCAGTCTACAGGGGGCTGATCAGCCCCAGCATTTT.

The rearrangement links TRBV28 to TRBJ2-5; 11 positions agree with TRBD1. Germline assignment: CDR1 MDHEN and CDR2 SYDVKM. With 7 bases clipped from V and 4 bases from J, the junction kept 11 bases outside the gene matches. This CDR3 has 16 residues. The CDR3 DNA reads TGTGCCAGCAATAATCCCGACGGGACAGGGGGAGAGACCCAGTACTTC. Protein: CASNNPDGTGGETQYF.

The J gene is TRBJ2-4, the V gene TRBV28; D call uncertain. Germline lookup yields CDR1 MDHEN and CDR2 SYDVKM. Trimming removed 5 bases at V and 1 base at J, with 12 bases between. The length of the CDR3 is 15 residues. CDR3 residues: CASSPRGAAKNIQYF. The CDR3, as DNA: TGTGCCAGCAGTCCCCGTGGAGCGGCCAAAAACATTCAGTACTTC.

The chain combines TRBV7-3 with TRBJ2-1; 7 bases line up with TRBD1. The J segment lost 5 bases and the V segment lost 5 bases, leaving 6 bases of the junction unmatched. Germline CDR1 and CDR2: SGHTA and FQGTGA. CDR3 length: 14 amino acids. The CDR3 sequence is CASSPGTVDNEQFF. CDR3 in DNA: TGTGCCAGCAGCCCCGGGACAGTAGACAATGAGCAGTTCTTC.

This chain joins TRBV6-2 or TRBV6-3 and TRBJ2-1; no reliable D call. V was trimmed by 4 bases and J by 9 bases, leaving 10 bases between them. In germline, CDR1 is MNHEY, CDR2 SVGEGT. The CDR3 is made up of 12 amino acids. The CDR3 bases are TGTGCCAGCAGTTTTGCCGAGGCTGAGCAGTTCTTC. This sequence encodes CASSFAEAEQFF.

The chain carries TRBV30 and TRBJ1-2; D is unclear. This CDR3 contains 13 residues. Trimming left V 3 bases short and J 4 bases short, with 12 bases between. CDR1 is GTSNPN, CDR2 SVGIG, per germline (reference sequence). The CDR3 loop is CAWRIAVFYGYTF. The DNA of the CDR3 is TGTGCCTGGAGGATCGCAGTTTTCTATGGCTACACCTTC.